This T cell receptor (beta chain) was observed in a study of cytomegalovirus exposure and HLA in healthy donors. The CDR3 totals 15 residues. Germline assignment: CDR1 SEHNR and CDR2 FQNEAQ (reference sequence). The V gene lost 5 bases and the J gene lost 0 bases, with 11 bases spanning the gap. The sample holds a few counts of this clone. A multiplex PCR was run with 60 Vbeta primers and 13 Jbeta primers. Original methodology: Later work found approximately 87 million unique TCR beta chains, with 9.5 million to 14 million shared. The protocol was immunoSEQ multiplex PCR, while the TCRdb copy is restricted to in-frame clones and leaves out a portion. The V and J calls and clone size are taken from that table; D and trimming were inferred from the DNA. The data show 75,000 to 95,000 clones, with about 90% seen just once and roughly 2.3% held by the top ten.

This sequence was found in a man aged 18 to 29 in good health and CMV-seronegative. V and J are TRBV7-9 and TRBJ1-3, with a weak D call TRBD1 (6 bases). Sequencing was done on a sample of PBMCs. This CDR3 is CASSGRGSSGNTIYF. Written as DNA, the CDR3 is TGTGCCAGCAGCGGGAGGGGGAGCTCTGGAAACACCATATATTTT.